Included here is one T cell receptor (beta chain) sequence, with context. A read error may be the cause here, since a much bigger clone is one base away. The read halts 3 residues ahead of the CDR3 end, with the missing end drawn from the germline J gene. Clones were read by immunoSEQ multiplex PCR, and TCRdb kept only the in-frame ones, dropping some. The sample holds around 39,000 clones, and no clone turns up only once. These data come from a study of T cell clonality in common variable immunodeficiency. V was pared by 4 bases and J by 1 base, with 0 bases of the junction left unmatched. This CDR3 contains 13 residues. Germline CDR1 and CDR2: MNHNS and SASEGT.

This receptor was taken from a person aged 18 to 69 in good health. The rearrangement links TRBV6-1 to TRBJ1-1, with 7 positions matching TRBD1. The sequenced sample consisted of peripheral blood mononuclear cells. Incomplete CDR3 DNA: TGTGCCAGCAGTGGACAGGGGAACACTGAA. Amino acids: CASSGQGNTE. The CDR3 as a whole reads CASSGQGNTEAFF.